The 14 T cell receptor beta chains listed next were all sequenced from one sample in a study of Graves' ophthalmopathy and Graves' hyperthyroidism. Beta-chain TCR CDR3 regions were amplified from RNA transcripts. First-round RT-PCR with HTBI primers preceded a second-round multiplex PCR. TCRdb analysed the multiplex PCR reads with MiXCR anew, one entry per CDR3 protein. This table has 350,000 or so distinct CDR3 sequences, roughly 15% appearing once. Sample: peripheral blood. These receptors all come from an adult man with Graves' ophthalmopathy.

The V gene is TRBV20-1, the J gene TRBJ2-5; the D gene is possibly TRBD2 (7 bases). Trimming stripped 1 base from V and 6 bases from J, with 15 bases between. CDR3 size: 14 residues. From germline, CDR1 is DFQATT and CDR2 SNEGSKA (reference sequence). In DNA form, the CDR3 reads TGCAGTGCTAGAGCTAGGGTGGGGGGGCAGACCCAGTACTTC. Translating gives CSARARVGGQTQYF.

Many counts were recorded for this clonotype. This chain's CDR3 is CSVDGTAKGHYGYTF. For the CDR3, the DNA is TGCAGCGTTGATGGGACGGCAAAAGGCCACTATGGCTACACCTTC. The V gene is TRBV29-1, the J gene TRBJ1-2, with D perhaps TRBD1 (5 bases). Germline CDR1 and CDR2: SQVTM and ANQGSEA. The CDR3 totals 15 residues. The V end was cut by 3 bases, the J end by 3 bases, with 17 bases between. Full variable domain (rest looked up from reference TRBV29-1 and TRBJ1-2): SAVISQKPSRDICQRGTSLTIQCQVDSQVTMMFWYRQQPGQSLTLIATANQGSEATYESGFVIDKFPISRPNLTFSTLTVSNMSPEDSSIYLCSVDGTAKGHYGYTFGSGTRLTVV.

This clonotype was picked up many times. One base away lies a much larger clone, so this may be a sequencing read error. CDR3 sequence (DNA): TGTGCCTGGGGCCAAGGACCGATGAACACTGGAGCTTTCTTT. Encoded protein: CAWGQGPMNTGAFF. The chain joins TRBV30 to TRBJ1-1; D unclear. Per the germline V gene, CDR1 is GTSNPN and CDR2 is SVGIG (reference sequence). The CDR3 extends over 14 amino acids.

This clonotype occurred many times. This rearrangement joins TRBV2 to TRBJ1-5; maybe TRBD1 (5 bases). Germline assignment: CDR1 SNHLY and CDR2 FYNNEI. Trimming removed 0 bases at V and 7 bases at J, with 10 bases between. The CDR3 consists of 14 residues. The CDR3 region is CASSEAAGQQPQHF. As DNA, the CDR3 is TGTGCCAGCAGTGAAGCGGCAGGGCAGCAGCCCCAGCATTTT.

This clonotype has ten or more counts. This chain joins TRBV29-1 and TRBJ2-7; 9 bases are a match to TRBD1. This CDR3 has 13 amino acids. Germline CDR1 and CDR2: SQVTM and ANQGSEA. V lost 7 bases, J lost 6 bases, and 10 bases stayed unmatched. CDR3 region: CSASGTGSSEQYF. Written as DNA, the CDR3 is TGCAGCGCCTCCGGGACAGGGTCGTCCGAGCAGTACTTC.

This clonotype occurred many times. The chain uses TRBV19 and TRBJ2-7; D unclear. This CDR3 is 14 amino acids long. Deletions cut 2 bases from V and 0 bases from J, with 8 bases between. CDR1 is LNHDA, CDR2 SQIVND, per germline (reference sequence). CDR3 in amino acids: CASSIRFDSYEQYF. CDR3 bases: TGTGCCAGTAGTATAAGGTTCGACTCCTACGAGCAGTACTTC.

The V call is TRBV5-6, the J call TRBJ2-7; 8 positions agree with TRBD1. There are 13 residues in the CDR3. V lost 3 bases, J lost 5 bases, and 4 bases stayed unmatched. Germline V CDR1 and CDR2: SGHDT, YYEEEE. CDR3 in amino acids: CASSWTGLNEQYF. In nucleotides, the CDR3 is TGTGCCAGCAGCTGGACAGGGTTGAACGAGCAGTACTTC.

The CDR3 DNA follows: TGTGCCAGCAGCTTGACAGGGGCGGTAAATCAGCCCCAGCATTTT. It codes for CASSLTGAVNQPQHF. The chain employs TRBV11-2 and TRBJ1-5; 8 nucleotides align to TRBD1. The CDR3 extends over 15 amino acids. In germline, CDR1 is SGHAT, CDR2 FQNNGV. The trim removed 3 bases at V and 4 bases at J, leaving 5 bases unmatched. Drawing the rest from reference TRBV11-2 and TRBJ1-5, the complete variable domain is EAGVAQSPRYKIIEKRQSVAFWCNPISGHATLYWYQQILGQGPKLLIQFQNNGVVDDSQLPKDRFSAERLKGVDSTLKIQPAKLEDSAVYLCASSLTGAVNQPQHFGDGTRLSIL.

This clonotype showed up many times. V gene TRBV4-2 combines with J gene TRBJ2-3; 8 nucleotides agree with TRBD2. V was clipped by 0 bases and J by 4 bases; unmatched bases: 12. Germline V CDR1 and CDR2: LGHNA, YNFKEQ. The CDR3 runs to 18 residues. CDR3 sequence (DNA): TGTGCCAGCAGCCAAGATTTCGGTAGCGGGGTGTACCCAGATACGCAGTATTTT. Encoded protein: CASSQDFGSGVYPDTQYF.

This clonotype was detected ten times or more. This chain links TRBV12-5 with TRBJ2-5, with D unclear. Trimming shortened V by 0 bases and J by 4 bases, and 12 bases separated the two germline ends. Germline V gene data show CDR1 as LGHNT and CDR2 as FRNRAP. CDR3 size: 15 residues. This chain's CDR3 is CASGLVTAARETQYF. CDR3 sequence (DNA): TGTGCTAGTGGTTTGGTAACGGCAGCAAGAGAGACCCAGTACTTC.

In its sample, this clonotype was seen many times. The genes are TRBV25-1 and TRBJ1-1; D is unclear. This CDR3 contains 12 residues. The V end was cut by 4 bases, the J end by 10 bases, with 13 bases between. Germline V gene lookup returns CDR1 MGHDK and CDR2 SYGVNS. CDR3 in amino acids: CASSVGVGAAFF. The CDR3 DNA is TGTGCCAGCAGTGTCGGTGTGGGAGCAGCTTTCTTT. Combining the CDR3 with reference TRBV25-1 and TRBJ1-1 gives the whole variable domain EADIYQTPRYLVIGTGKKITLECSQTMGHDKMYWYQQDPGMELHLIHYSYGVNSTEKGDLSSESTVSRIRTEHFPLTLESARPSHTSQYLCASSVGVGAAFFGQGTRLTVV.

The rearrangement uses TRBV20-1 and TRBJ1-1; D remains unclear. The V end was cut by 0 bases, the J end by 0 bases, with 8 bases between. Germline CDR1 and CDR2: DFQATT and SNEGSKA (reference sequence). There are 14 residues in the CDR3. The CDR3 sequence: CSARDHRVNTEAFF. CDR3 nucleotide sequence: TGCAGTGCTAGAGATCACCGGGTGAACACTGAAGCTTTCTTT.

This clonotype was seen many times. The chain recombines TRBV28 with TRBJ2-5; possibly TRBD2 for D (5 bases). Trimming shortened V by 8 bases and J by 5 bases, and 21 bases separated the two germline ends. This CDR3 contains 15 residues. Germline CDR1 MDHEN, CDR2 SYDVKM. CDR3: CASAPQAGLGETQYF. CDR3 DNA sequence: TGTGCCAGCGCACCCCAGGCCGGACTCGGTGAGACCCAGTACTTC.

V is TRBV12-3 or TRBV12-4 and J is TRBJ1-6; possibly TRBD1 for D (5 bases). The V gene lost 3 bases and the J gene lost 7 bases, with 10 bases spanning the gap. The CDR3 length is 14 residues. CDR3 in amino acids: CASSLEGANSPLHF. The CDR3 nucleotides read TGTGCCAGCAGTTTGGAAGGGGCAAATTCACCCCTCCACTTT.